The 7 T cell receptor beta chains listed next were all sequenced from one sample in a study of blood T cell repertoires in COVID-19. The table came from immunoSEQ multiplex PCR; TCRdb's copy has only in-frame clones and leaves some out. This sample has just over 150,000 clones, with roughly 82% found just once. Sequences were obtained from peripheral blood. These receptor sequences come from a woman aged 35 to 49 with COVID-19, enrolled during active disease.

This chain connects TRBV10-3 to TRBJ1-2; the D gene is possibly TRBD1 (5 bases). Germline V gene sequence: CDR1 ENHRY, CDR2 SYGVKD. CDR3 size: 13 residues. V lost 10 bases and J lost 8, with 20 bases in between. The CDR3 here is CANLSGGGAGYTF. The DNA of the CDR3 is TGTGCCAACCTTTCCGGGGGAGGGGCGGGCTACACCTTC.

V is TRBV9 and J is TRBJ2-1, with 7 bases fitting TRBD2. This CDR3 has 15 residues. V shed 2 bases, J shed 4 bases, and the junction held 6 bases outside the gene matches. Germline V CDR1 and CDR2: SGDLS, YYNGEE. The CDR3 DNA sequence: TGTGCCAGCAGCGTCGGCCTAGCGGAATACAATGAGCAGTTCTTC. It translates to CASSVGLAEYNEQFF. Full variable domain (rest looked up from reference TRBV9 and TRBJ2-1): DSGVTQTPKHLITATGQRVTLRCSPRSGDLSVYWYQQSLDQGLQFLIQYYNGEERAKGNILERFSAQQFPDLHSELNLSSLELGDSALYFCASSVGLAEYNEQFFGPGTRLTVL.

The chain combines TRBV7-9 with TRBJ2-1, with 12 positions matching TRBD1. The CDR3 covers 14 residues. Per the germline V gene, CDR1 is SEHNR and CDR2 is FQNEAQ (reference sequence). Trimming at V came to 5 bases and at J to 7 bases, leaving 3 bases not matched to a gene. This CDR3 is CASSQGQGANEQFF. For the CDR3, the DNA is TGTGCCAGCAGCCAGGGACAGGGGGCTAATGAGCAGTTCTTC.

This clone was counted once. This chain uses TRBV4-1 with TRBJ2-1; 7 nucleotides agree with TRBD2. Losses at the gene ends were 3 bases for V and 4 bases for J; bases not matched to a gene: 3. This CDR3 spans 14 amino acids. Germline CDR1 reads MGHRA; CDR2 reads YSYEKL. The DNA of the CDR3 is TGCGCCAGCAGCCAGGCTAGCGGTTACAATGAGCAGTTCTTC. Translation gives CASSQASGYNEQFF.

This clone appeared once. The chain is built from TRBV6-2 or TRBV6-3 and TRBJ2-7, with D perhaps TRBD2 (5 bases). CDR3 size: 15 residues. Germline assignment: CDR1 MNHEY and CDR2 SVGEGT. V gave up 5 bases and J gave up 2 bases, with 16 bases separating them. CDR3 residues: CASSDPGSATYEQYF. Written as DNA, the CDR3 is TGTGCCAGCAGTGATCCCGGTAGCGCGACCTACGAGCAGTACTTC.

The chain combines TRBV18 with TRBJ1-1, with no clear D. This CDR3 has 16 amino acids. Trimming cost V 2 bases and J 7 bases, with 20 bases left between them. The germline CDR1 and CDR2 sequences are KGHSH and LQKENI. The CDR3 coding sequence is TGTGCCAGCTCACCAAACGCGGTGCGGGCCGCATTTGAAGCTTTCTTT. Translating it yields CASSPNAVRAAFEAFF.

The chain recombines TRBV2 with TRBJ2-4, with D possibly TRBD2 on 7 matching bases. The CDR3 runs to 15 residues. V was shortened by 11 bases and J by 9 bases, with 26 bases between the two germline ends. The germline V gene encodes CDR1 SNHLY and CDR2 FYNNEI. The DNA for the CDR3 is TGTGCCGGACTAGGGGCCTCGAAGGGGGTGGGCATTCAGTACTTC. It specifies CAGLGASKGVGIQYF.